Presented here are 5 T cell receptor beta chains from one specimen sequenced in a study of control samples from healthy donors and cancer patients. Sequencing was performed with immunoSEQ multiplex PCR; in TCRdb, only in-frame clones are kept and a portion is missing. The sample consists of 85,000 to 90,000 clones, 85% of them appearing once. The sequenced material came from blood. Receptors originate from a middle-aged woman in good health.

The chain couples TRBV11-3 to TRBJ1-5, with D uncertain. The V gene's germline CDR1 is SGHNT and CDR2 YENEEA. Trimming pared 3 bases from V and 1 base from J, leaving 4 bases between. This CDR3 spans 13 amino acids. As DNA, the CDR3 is TGTGCCAGCAGCTTTAGGAGCAATCAGCCCCAGCATTTT. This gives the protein CASSFRSNQPQHF.

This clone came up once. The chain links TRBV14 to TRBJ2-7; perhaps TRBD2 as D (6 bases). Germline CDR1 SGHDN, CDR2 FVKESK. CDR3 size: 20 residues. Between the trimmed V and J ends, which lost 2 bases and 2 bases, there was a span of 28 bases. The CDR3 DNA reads TGTGCCAGCAGCCAATCACTCCCGGCGGCTTTCTCGGCGGGGCCCTACGAGCAGTACTTC. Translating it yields CASSQSLPAAFSAGPYEQYF.

This CDR3 is CASSVSPQQETQYF. For the CDR3, the DNA is TGTGCCAGCAGCGTAAGCCCCCAGCAAGAGACCCAGTACTTC. The chain carries TRBV9 and TRBJ2-5, with D uncertain. V was cut by 1 base and J by 2 bases, with 9 bases left in between. The CDR3 extends over 14 amino acids. Germline CDR1 SGDLS, CDR2 YYNGEE.

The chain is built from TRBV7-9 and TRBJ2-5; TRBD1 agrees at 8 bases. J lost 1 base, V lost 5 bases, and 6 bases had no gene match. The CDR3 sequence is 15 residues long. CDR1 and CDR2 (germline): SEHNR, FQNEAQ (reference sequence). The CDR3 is CASSPGQGGQETQYF. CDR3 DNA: TGTGCCAGCAGCCCCGGACAGGGTGGCCAAGAGACCCAGTACTTC.

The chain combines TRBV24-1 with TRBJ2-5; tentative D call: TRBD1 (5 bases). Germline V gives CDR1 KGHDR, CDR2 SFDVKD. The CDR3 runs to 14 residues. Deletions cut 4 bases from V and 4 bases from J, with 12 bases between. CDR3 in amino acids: CATSETATPETQYF. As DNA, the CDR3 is TGTGCCACCAGTGAGACAGCCACCCCAGAGACCCAGTACTTC.